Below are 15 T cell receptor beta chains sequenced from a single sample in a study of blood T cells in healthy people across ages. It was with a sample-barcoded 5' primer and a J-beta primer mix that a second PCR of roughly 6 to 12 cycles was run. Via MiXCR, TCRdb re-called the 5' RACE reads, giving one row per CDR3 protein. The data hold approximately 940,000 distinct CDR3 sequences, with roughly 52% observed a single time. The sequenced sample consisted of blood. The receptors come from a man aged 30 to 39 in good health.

CDR3 DNA sequence: TGCGCCAGCAGCCAAGATGCTAGCGAGTCCTACGAGCAGTACTTC. Amino acid sequence: CASSQDASESYEQYF. V is TRBV4-3 and J is TRBJ2-7, with D possibly TRBD2 on 6 matching bases. The V and J ends lost 0 bases and 1 base respectively, with 10 bases between them. Per germline, CDR1 LGHNA and CDR2 YSLEER. The CDR3 runs 15 residues.

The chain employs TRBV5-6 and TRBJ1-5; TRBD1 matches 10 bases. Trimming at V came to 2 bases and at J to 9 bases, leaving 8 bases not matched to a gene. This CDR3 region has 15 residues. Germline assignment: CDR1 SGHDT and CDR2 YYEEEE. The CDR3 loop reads CASSFQGQGWRPQHF. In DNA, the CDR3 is TGTGCCAGCAGCTTCCAGGGACAGGGGTGGCGGCCCCAGCATTTT.

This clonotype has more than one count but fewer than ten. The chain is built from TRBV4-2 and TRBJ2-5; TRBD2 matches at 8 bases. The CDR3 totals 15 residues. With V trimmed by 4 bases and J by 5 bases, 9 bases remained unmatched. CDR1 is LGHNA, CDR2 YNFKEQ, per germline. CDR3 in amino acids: CASSLGGLALETQYF. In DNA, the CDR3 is TGTGCCAGCAGCCTAGGAGGACTAGCCTTGGAGACCCAGTACTTC.

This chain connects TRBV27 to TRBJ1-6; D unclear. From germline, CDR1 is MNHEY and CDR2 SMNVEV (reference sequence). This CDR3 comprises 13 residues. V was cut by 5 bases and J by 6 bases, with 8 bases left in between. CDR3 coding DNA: TGTGCCAGCAGTCCCCTGACTAATTCACCCCTCCACTTT. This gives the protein CASSPLTNSPLHF.

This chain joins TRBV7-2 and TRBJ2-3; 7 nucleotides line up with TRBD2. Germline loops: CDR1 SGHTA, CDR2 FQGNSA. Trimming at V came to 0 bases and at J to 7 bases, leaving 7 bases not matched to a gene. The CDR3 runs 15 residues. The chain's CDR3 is CASSLAGGSLHTQYF. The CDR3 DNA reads TGTGCCAGCAGCTTAGCGGGGGGGTCCTTGCATACGCAGTATTTT.

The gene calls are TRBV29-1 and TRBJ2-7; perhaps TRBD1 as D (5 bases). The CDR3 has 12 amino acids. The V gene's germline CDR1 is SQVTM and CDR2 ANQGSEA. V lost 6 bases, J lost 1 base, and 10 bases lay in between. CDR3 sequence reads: CSVRRQSYEQYF. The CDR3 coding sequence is TGCAGCGTGAGAAGACAGTCCTACGAGCAGTACTTC.

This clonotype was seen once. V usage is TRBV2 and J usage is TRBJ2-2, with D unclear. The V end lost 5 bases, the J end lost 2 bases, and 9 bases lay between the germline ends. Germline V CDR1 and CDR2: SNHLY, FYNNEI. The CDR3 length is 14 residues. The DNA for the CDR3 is TGTGCCAGCAGTTATCAGGAAAACACCGGGGAGCTGTTTTTT. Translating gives CASSYQENTGELFF.

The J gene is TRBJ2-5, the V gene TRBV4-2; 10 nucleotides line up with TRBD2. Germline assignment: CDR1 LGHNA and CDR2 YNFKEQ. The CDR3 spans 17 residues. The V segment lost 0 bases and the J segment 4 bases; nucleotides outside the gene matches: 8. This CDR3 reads CASSQDPLAGGSETQYF. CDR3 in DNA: TGTGCCAGCAGCCAAGATCCGTTAGCGGGGGGCTCAGAGACCCAGTACTTC.

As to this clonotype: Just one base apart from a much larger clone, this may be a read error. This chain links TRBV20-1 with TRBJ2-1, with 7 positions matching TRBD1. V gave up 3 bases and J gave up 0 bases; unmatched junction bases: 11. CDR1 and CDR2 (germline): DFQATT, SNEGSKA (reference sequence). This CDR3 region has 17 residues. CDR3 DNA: TGCAGTGCTAGGGTGACAGGGAAACGTGACTCCTACAATGAGCAGTTCTTC. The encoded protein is CSARVTGKRDSYNEQFF.

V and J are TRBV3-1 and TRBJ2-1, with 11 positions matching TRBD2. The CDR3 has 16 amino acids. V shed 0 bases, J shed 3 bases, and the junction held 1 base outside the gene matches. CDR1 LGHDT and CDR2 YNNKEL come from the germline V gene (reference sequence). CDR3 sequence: CASSQEGLADYNEQFF. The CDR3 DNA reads TGTGCCAGCAGCCAAGAGGGACTAGCGGACTACAATGAGCAGTTCTTC.

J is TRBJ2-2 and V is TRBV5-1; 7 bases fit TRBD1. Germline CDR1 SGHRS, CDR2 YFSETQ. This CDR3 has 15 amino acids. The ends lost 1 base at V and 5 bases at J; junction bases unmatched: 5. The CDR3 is CASSLRDSQTGELFF. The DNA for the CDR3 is TGCGCCAGCAGCTTGCGGGACAGTCAGACCGGGGAGCTGTTTTTT. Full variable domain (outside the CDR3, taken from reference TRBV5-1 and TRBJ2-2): KAGVTQTPRYLIKTRGQQVTLSCSPISGHRSVSWYQQTPGQGLQFLFEYFSETQRNKGNFPGRFSGRQFSNSRSEMNVSTLELGDSALYLCASSLRDSQTGELFFGEGSRLTVL.

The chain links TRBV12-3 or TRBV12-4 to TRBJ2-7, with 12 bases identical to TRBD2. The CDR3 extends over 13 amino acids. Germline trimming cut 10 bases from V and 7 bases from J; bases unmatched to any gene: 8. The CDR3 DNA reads TGTGCCACCCGGACTAGCGGGGACAATGAGCAGTACTTC. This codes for CATRTSGDNEQYF.

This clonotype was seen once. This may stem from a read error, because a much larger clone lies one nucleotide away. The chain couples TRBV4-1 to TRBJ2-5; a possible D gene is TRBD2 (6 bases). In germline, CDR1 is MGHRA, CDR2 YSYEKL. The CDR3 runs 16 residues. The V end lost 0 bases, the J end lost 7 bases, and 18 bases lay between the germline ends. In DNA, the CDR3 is TGCGCCAGCAGCCAAGAGCCAGGGAGTTTGGGAGGGACCCAGTACTTC. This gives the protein CASSQEPGSLGGTQYF.

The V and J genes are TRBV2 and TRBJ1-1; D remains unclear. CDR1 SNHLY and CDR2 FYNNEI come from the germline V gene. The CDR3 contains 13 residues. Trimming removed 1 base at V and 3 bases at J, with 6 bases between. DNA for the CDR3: TGTGCCAGCAGTGAAGGCGGGGACACTGAAGCTTTCTTT. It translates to CASSEGGDTEAFF.

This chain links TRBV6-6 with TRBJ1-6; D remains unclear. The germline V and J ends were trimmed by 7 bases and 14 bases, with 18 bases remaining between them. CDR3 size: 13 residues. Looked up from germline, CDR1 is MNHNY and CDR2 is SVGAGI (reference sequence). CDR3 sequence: CASISEGRRALHF. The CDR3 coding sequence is TGTGCCAGCATCTCAGAAGGGCGACGGGCCCTCCACTTT.